This TCR beta chain derives from a study of T cells in Graves' hyperthyroidism and ophthalmopathy. Findings of the study overall: Stable hyperthyroidism was separated from ophthalmopathy by a model based on 13 V-J features. A median 6.5 months before onset, the model predicted ophthalmopathy.

CDR3 size: 16 residues. J gave up 4 bases and V 8 bases, and 15 bases lay outside the gene matches. Of note for this clonotype: The target antigen is unknown.

Disease duration was under 3 months in the ophthalmopathy patients, who also had a Clinical Activity Score of at least 3 and a NOSPECS grade of at least 4. Extraction of PBMCs used 8 to 10 ml of fresh peripheral blood. RNA transcripts yielded amplified TCR beta CDR3 regions. A set of HTBI primers served as the primers for a first-round RT-PCR of the TCR CDR3. TCRdb redid the calling of the multiplex PCR reads with MiXCR, one entry per CDR3 protein. In the table there are about 350,000 distinct CDR3 sequences, roughly 20% of which are singletons. The sequenced sample was blood. The chain uses TRBV12-3 or TRBV12-4 and TRBJ2-5; 8 bases map to TRBD2. This receptor was obtained from a middle-aged woman with Graves' ophthalmopathy. The CDR3 nucleotides read TGTGCCAGCTCAACCCGAGCCGGGGGGGCCTTAGAGACCCAGTACTTC. It translates to CASSTRAGGALETQYF.